Listed here are 15 T cell receptor beta chains from one sample, sequenced in a study of cytomegalovirus exposure and HLA in healthy donors. The PCR used 60 Vbeta and 13 Jbeta primers. Data came from immunoSEQ multiplex PCR; TCRdb stores just in-frame clones and leaves some out. The sample has roughly 180,000 clones; 65% to 85% are singletons. Sequences were obtained from PBMCs. These receptors originate from a young woman in good health and CMV-seronegative.

This chain uses TRBV7-2 with TRBJ2-1; TRBD2 matches 9 bases. Unmatched junction bases numbered 10, after V lost 1 base and J lost 6 bases. The CDR3 consists of 17 residues. The germline V gene has CDR1 SGHTA and CDR2 FQGNSA. In nucleotides, the CDR3 is TGTGCCAGCAGCTTAGTCGTGGCGGGAGGGATCCGCAATGAGCAGTTCTTC. It is translated as CASSLVVAGGIRNEQFF.

The rearrangement joins TRBV7-6 to TRBJ1-2; TRBD1 matches at 9 bases. Per germline, CDR1 SGHVS and CDR2 FNYEAQ. The CDR3 runs to 13 residues. Trimming at V came to 0 bases and at J to 7 bases, leaving 0 bases not matched to a gene. CDR3 residues: CASSLATGGGYTF. As DNA, the CDR3 is TGTGCCAGCAGCTTAGCGACAGGGGGTGGCTACACCTTC.

The gene calls are TRBV2 and TRBJ2-1; D ambiguous. Germline V lookup: CDR1 SNHLY, CDR2 FYNNEI. V lost 2 bases to trimming and J lost 13 bases, with 6 bases between them. The CDR3 is 10 residues long. CDR3 region: CASSENLQFF. The DNA of the CDR3 is TGTGCCAGCAGTGAAAATCTCCAGTTCTTC.

This chain joins TRBV11-1 and TRBJ2-1, with D tentatively TRBD1 (6 bases). This CDR3 contains 12 residues. From germline, CDR1 is SGHAT and CDR2 FQDESV (reference sequence). Trimming took 5 bases from V and 6 from J, leaving 8 bases between them. CDR3 coding DNA: TGTGCCAGCAGCCGACAGGTCAATGAGCAGTTCTTC. Encoded protein: CASSRQVNEQFF.

The chain combines TRBV5-4 with TRBJ2-7, with 8 bases that match TRBD2. The CDR3 has 15 amino acids. The junction had 6 bases not matched to a gene; V was cut back by 0 bases and J by 4 bases. Germline CDR1 SGHNT, CDR2 YYREEE (reference sequence). CDR3 protein: CASSLVGAGDYEQYF. The CDR3 DNA reads as TGTGCCAGCAGCTTGGTGGGAGCGGGAGATTACGAGCAGTACTTC.

V gene TRBV6-1 combines with J gene TRBJ2-2, with TRBD2 identical over 8 bases. The ends lost 5 bases at V and 1 base at J; junction bases unmatched: 3. The germline V gene encodes CDR1 MNHNS and CDR2 SASEGT. The CDR3 spans 15 residues. In DNA form, the CDR3 reads TGTGCCAGCAGTAGCGGGGGCTGGAACACCGGGGAGCTGTTTTTT. Protein: CASSSGGWNTGELFF.

A few counts support this clone. This chain joins TRBV4-2 and TRBJ2-5, with 9 nucleotides matching TRBD2. The CDR3 length is 18 residues. Trimming took 0 bases from V and 1 from J; bases not matched to a gene: 9. The germline V gene encodes CDR1 LGHNA and CDR2 YNFKEQ. The CDR3 here is CASSQDGGGRGFQETQYF. The CDR3 nucleotides read TGTGCCAGCAGCCAAGATGGGGGCGGGAGGGGATTCCAAGAGACCCAGTACTTC.

The rearrangement joins TRBV28 to TRBJ2-7, with D possibly TRBD2 on 6 matching bases. The CDR3 covers 15 residues. V lost 11 bases to trimming and J lost 3 bases, with 23 bases between them. CDR1 is MDHEN, CDR2 SYDVKM, per germline. CDR3 sequence reads: CASGGSTWGVYEQYF. The DNA for the CDR3 is TGTGCCTCGGGTGGGAGCACTTGGGGGGTCTACGAGCAGTACTTC.

The rearrangement links TRBV5-1 to TRBJ2-7, with a tentative D call TRBD1 (6 bases). Germline loops: CDR1 SGHRS, CDR2 YFSETQ. With 2 bases removed from V and 7 bases from J, the gap between germline ends came to 10 bases. The CDR3 runs 12 residues. In DNA, the CDR3 is TGCGCCAGCAGCTTCCCAGGGGATGAGCAGTACTTC. This gives the protein CASSFPGDEQYF.

This chain uses TRBV7-8 with TRBJ2-7; the match to TRBD2 covers 15 bases. CDR1 and CDR2 (germline): SGHVS, FQNEAQ. After removal of 5 bases from V and 3 bases from J, the junction contained 11 bases not matched to a gene. This CDR3 is 18 amino acids long. The CDR3 DNA follows: TGTGCCAGCAGCCCCCCGGGACTAGCGGGAGGAATTCGCTACGAGCAGTACTTC. It specifies CASSPPGLAGGIRYEQYF. Using reference TRBV7-8 and TRBJ2-7 for the parts outside the CDR3, the full variable domain is GAGVSQSPRYKVAKRGQDVALRCDPISGHVSLFWYQQALGQGPEFLTYFQNEAQLDKSGLPSDRFFAERPEGSVSTLKIQRTQQEDSAVYLCASSPPGLAGGIRYEQYFGPGTRLTVT.

This clone turned up a few times. V and J are TRBV5-6 and TRBJ2-2, with D perhaps matching TRBD1 (6 bases). CDR3 length: 15 residues. CDR1 is SGHDT and CDR2 is YYEEEE in the germline V gene. The V end lost 4 bases, the J end lost 5 bases, and 15 bases lay between the germline ends. CDR3 nucleotides: TGTGCCAGCAGCCAACAGGGTTCGGAAACCGGGGAGCTGTTTTTT. It specifies CASSQQGSETGELFF.

The CDR3 nucleotides read TGTGCCAGTACCCTAAGGACTAGCAGGTCCTACAATGAGCAGTTCTTC. Translated, it gives CASTLRTSRSYNEQFF. The genes are TRBV19 and TRBJ2-1; 8 bases agree with TRBD2. Germline CDR1 and CDR2: LNHDA and SQIVND (reference sequence). V lost 7 bases, J lost 1 base, and 9 bases stayed unmatched. The CDR3 has 16 amino acids. The full variable domain, completed using reference TRBV19 and TRBJ2-1, is DGGITQSPKYLFRKEGQNVTLSCEQNLNHDAMYWYRQDPGQGLRLIYYSQIVNDFQKGDIAEGYSVSREKKESFPLTVTSAQKNPTAFYLCASTLRTSRSYNEQFFGPGTRLTVL.

The V call is TRBV7-8, the J call TRBJ2-5, with D perhaps TRBD1 (6 bases). Deletions cut 3 bases from V and 5 bases from J, with 16 bases between. Looked up from germline, CDR1 is SGHVS and CDR2 is FQNEAQ. The CDR3 sequence is 15 residues long. CDR3 in DNA: TGTGCCAGCAGCTTCGCCTCCAGGGGTTTGGAGACCCAGTACTTC. Translating gives CASSFASRGLETQYF.

The J gene is TRBJ2-1, the V gene TRBV5-1, with 12 positions matching TRBD2. Germline assignment: CDR1 SGHRS and CDR2 YFSETQ. V was clipped by 0 bases and J by 6 bases; unmatched bases: 10. The CDR3 spans 18 residues. The CDR3 here is CASSLAGTSGRGGNEQFF. CDR3 nucleotides: TGCGCCAGCAGCTTGGCCGGGACTAGCGGGCGGGGGGGCAATGAGCAGTTCTTC.

This clone was seen only a few times. The CDR3 reads CASSLDSGRSYEQYF. CDR3 DNA: TGTGCCAGCAGCTTAGATAGCGGGCGATCCTACGAGCAGTACTTC. The J gene is TRBJ2-7, the V gene TRBV7-9, with 7 nucleotides matching TRBD2. CDR1 is SEHNR and CDR2 is FQNEAQ in the germline V gene (reference sequence). The CDR3 is 15 residues long. With 1 base clipped from V and 1 base from J, the junction kept 4 bases outside the gene matches.